The clone carrying this T cell receptor (beta chain) was seen only a few times. Its specificity is not known. The sample originates from a study of beta chain features in type 1 diabetes. The V gene end was trimmed by 5 bases and the J gene end by 2 bases; junction bases not matched to a gene: 11. The V gene's germline CDR1 is LNHDA and CDR2 SQIVND (reference sequence). The CDR3 consists of 17 residues. Expressed TCRB transcripts were sequenced after all isolated RNA was converted to cDNA. Produced via immunoSEQ multiplex PCR; TCRdb's table is partial and in-frame only. Of hundreds of thousands of clones detected, over 12% appear once; the ten largest clones hold just under 0.04%. The study, taken as a whole, reports: When Type 1 diabetes patients were examined, their TCRB CDR3s proved moderately but significantly shorter in all four CD4+ subsets.

The sequencing input was naive CD4+ T cells from blood. J is TRBJ2-3 and V is TRBV19; TRBD2 matches at 9 bases. This TCR was recovered from a man younger than 35 with type 1 diabetes. The CDR3, as DNA: TGTGCCAGTAGTCCTCAGAGGGTAGCGGGGGACACAGATACGCAGTATTTT. Translation gives CASSPQRVAGDTDTQYF.